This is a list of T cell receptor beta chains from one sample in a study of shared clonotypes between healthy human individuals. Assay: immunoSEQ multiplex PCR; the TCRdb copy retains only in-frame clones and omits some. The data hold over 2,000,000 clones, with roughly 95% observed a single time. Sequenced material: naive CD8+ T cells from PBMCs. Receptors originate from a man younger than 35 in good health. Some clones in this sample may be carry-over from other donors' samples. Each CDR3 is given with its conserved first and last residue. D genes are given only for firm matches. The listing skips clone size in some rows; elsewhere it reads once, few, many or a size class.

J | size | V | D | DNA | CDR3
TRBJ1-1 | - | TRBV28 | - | TGTGCCAGCAGACCCCCCAGGACAGCCACTGAAGCTTTCTTT | CASRPPRTATEAFF
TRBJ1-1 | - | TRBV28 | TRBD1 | TGTGCCAGCAGTTTGGGGACAGGGGGCACTGAAGCTTTCTTT | CASSLGTGGTEAFF
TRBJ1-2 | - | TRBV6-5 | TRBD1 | TGTGCCAGCAGATTACAGGGGCCCTATAACTATGGCTACACCTTC | CASRLQGPYNYGYTF
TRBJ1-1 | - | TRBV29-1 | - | TGCAGCGTTGTGGCGGGGTGGGATCGCACTGAAGCTTTCTTT | CSVVAGWDRTEAFF
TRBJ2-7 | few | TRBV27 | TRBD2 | TGTGCCAGCAGCGGGGGGTACGAGCAGTACTTC | CASSGGYEQYF
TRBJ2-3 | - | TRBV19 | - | TGTGCCAGTAGTATAGATCTGGTCAGGACGCAGTATTTT | CASSIDLVRTQYF
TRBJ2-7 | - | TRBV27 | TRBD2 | TGTGCCAGCAGCACTCTAGCGGGACTCTCCTACGAGCAGTACTTC | CASSTLAGLSYEQYF
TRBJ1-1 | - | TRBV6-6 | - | TGTGCCAGCCACCGACAGAACACTGAAGCTTTCTTT | CASHRQNTEAFF
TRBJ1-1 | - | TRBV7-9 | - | TGTGCCAGCAGCTTTTCAGGGGAGAACACTGAAGCTTTCTTT | CASSFSGENTEAFF
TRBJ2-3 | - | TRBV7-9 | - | TGTGCCAGCAAGGCCACAGATACGCAGTATTTT | CASKATDTQYF
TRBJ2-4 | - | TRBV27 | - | TGTGCCAGCAGTTCTCCTACAGGGTTTATGGAAAACATTCAGTACTTC | CASSSPTGFMENIQYF
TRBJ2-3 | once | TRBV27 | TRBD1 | TGTGCCAGCAGTACATTCGGGACAGTTCACCCCAGCACAGATACGCAGTATTTT | CASSTFGTVHPSTDTQYF
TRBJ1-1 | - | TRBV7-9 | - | TGTGCCAGCATACCAGCCAGGGCCAACATGAACACTGAAGCTTTCTTT | CASIPARANMNTEAFF
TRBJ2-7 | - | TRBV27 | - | TGTGCCAGCAGTCCCCGAGGGGGAGGGCTCTACGAGCAGTACTTC | CASSPRGGGLYEQYF
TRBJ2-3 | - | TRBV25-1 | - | TGTGCCAGCAGTGAATCTGAATACAGGGTATCTGATACGCAGTATTTT | CASSESEYRVSDTQYF
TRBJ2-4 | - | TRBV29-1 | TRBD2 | TGCAGCGGTGGCGTAGCGGGGGAAAACATTCAGTACTTC | CSGGVAGENIQYF
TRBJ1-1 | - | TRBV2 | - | TGTGCCAGCAGTGAGACGGGGTTGGCTGAAGCTTTCTTT | CASSETGLAEAFF
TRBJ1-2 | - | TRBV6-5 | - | TGTGCCAGCAGTATACAGGAAGCTAACTATGGCTACACCTTC | CASSIQEANYGYTF
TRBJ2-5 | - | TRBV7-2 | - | TGTGCCAGCAGCTTTAAACGGACGAACCAAGAGACCCAGTACTTC | CASSFKRTNQETQYF
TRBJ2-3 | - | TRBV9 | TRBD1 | TGTGCCAGCAGCGGACAGGGGGCGTATACGCAGTATTTT | CASSGQGAYTQYF
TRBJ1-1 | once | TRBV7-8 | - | TGTGCCGGGCAGGGGCCCATGAACACTGAAGCTTTCTTT | CAGQGPMNTEAFF
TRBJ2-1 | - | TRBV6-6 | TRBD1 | TGTGCCAGCAGCCATCCGGGACAGTACAATGAGCAGTTCTTC | CASSHPGQYNEQFF
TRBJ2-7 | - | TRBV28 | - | TGTGCCAGCAGTACCCGACACGGACCCTACGAGCAGTACTTC | CASSTRHGPYEQYF
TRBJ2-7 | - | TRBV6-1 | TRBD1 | TGTGCCAGCATGGTGAGGCCGGGACAGGGGCCCGAGCAGTACTTC | CASMVRPGQGPEQYF
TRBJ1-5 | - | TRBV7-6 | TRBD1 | TGTGCCAGCAGCTTAGGCACAGGGGTGAATCAGCCCCAGCATTTT | CASSLGTGVNQPQHF
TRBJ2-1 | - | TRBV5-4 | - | TGTGCCAGCAGCTTGGGCGTCGGCGGCTACAATGAGCAGTTCTTC | CASSLGVGGYNEQFF
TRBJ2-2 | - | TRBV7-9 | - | TGTGCCAGCAGCAAGCTCGGGAGGGAGCTGTTTTTT | CASSKLGRELFF
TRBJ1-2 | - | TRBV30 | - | TGTGCCTGGAGAGGCGAGGGGATCGGCTACACCTTC | CAWRGEGIGYTF
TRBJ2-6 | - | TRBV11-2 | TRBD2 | TGTGCCAGCCTCTATAGCGGGAGGCTCGGTGGGGCCAACGTCCTGACTTTC | CASLYSGRLGGANVLTF
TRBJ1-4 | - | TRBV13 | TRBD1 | TGTGCCAGCAGCTTGGAGGACAGGGCAACTAATGAAAAACTGTTTTTT | CASSLEDRATNEKLFF
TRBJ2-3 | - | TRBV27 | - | TGTGCCAGCAGTCAAGGGACGATTAGCACAGATACGCAGTATTTT | CASSQGTISTDTQYF
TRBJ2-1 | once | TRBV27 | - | TGTGCCAGCAGTTTATCCGGACAGCCTTACAATGAGCAGTTCTTC | CASSLSGQPYNEQFF
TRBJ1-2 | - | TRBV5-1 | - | TGCGCCAGCAGCTTGGCCGCACAGGGTCTTCCATCTAACTATGGCTACACCTTC | CASSLAAQGLPSNYGYTF
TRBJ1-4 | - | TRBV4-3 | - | TGCGCCAGCAGCCAAGATAGGGGGTCACCTAATGAAAAACTGTTTTTT | CASSQDRGSPNEKLFF
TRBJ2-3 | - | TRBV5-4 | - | TGTGCCAGCAGCTATATTGGCGGACGCACAGATACGCAGTATTTT | CASSYIGGRTDTQYF
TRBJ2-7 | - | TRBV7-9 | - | TGTGCCAGCAGCAAGATAGCGAGAGGTTCAGAAGAGCAGTACTTC | CASSKIARGSEEQYF
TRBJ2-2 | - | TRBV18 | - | TGTGCCAGCTCACCAGTTGGGGGCGCGAACGGGGAGCTGTTTTTT | CASSPVGGANGELFF
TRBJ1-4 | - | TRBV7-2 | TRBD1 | TGTGCCAGCAGCTCAACCAGGGGGCCTAATGAAAAACTGTTTTTT | CASSSTRGPNEKLFF
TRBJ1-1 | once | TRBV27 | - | TGTGCCAGCAGTGTATTGGGGTCCCAAGGCGACACTGAAGCTTTCTTT | CASSVLGSQGDTEAFF
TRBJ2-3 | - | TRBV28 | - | TGTGCCAGCAGTTTCGGGCAGGGTGCCACAGATACGCAGTATTTT | CASSFGQGATDTQYF
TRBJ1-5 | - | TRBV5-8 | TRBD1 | TGTGCCAGCAGCTGGGGGACAGGGGGCGATCAGCCCCAGCATTTT | CASSWGTGGDQPQHF
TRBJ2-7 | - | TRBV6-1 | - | TGTGCCAGCAGTGAAAATCTGGAGCCATACACGGAGCAGTACTTC | CASSENLEPYTEQYF
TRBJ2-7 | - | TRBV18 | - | TGTGCCAGCTCACCTGGGCCTTATACCTACGAGCAGTACTTC | CASSPGPYTYEQYF
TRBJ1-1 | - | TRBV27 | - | TGTGCCAGCAGTCCCGGGACAACTGAAGCTTTCTTT | CASSPGTTEAFF
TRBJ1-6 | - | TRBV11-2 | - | TGTGCCAGCAGCCCCGACCTAGGGGCATCCTATAATTCACCCCTCCACTTT | CASSPDLGASYNSPLHF
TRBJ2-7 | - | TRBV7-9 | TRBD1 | TGTGCCAGCAGCTCGACCGGGACAGGGGCCTACGAGCAGTACTTC | CASSSTGTGAYEQYF
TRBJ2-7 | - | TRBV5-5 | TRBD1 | TGTGCCAGCAGCTCCCGGGACAGGGGGAGGCCGTACGAGCAGTACTTC | CASSSRDRGRPYEQYF
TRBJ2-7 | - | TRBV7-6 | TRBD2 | TGTGCCAGCAGCTTGGGTAGCGGGCACTCCTACGAGCAGTACTTC | CASSLGSGHSYEQYF
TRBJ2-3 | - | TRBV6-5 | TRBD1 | TGTGCCAGCAGTCAGAGACAGGGACCAGATACGCAGTATTTT | CASSQRQGPDTQYF
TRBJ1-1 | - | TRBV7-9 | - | TGTGCCAGCAGCTTGGGTGGAGGGTCTGAAGCTTTCTTT | CASSLGGGSEAFF
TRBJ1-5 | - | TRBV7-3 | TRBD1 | TGTGCCAGCAGCTCAACCGACAGGGACCTCGATCAGCCCCAGCATTTT | CASSSTDRDLDQPQHF
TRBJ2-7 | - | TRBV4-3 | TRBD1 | TGCGCCAGCAGCCATTCGCTGGGGGACAGGGGCCCCTACGAGCAGTACTTC | CASSHSLGDRGPYEQYF